This entry lists 16 T cell receptor beta chains sequenced from one sample in a study of T cells in Graves' hyperthyroidism and ophthalmopathy. The CDR3 regions of TCR beta were amplified from RNA transcripts. Primed by the HTBI set, a first-round RT-PCR was run on the TCR CDR3. TCRdb analysed the multiplex PCR reads with MiXCR anew, one entry per CDR3 protein. The data hold approximately 410,000 distinct CDR3 sequences, with about 15% observed a single time. The sequenced sample was blood. These receptors all come from a man in his late teens or twenties with Graves' ophthalmopathy.

This clonotype turned up a few times. The chain has TRBV6-1 and TRBJ2-1; 7 nucleotides match TRBD1. Per germline, CDR1 MNHNS and CDR2 SASEGT. CDR3 length: 15 residues. After removal of 6 bases from V and 2 bases from J, the junction contained 7 bases not matched to a gene. CDR3 sequence reads: CASSWAGTAYNEQFF. CDR3 nucleotide sequence: TGTGCCAGCAGCTGGGCCGGGACAGCCTACAATGAGCAGTTCTTC.

The V and J genes are TRBV4-2 and TRBJ2-1; D might be TRBD2 (6 bases). CDR3 length equals 12 residues. Germline V gene sequence: CDR1 LGHNA, CDR2 YNFKEQ. Trimming cost V 9 bases and J 10 bases, with 16 bases left between them. The CDR3 is CARDRRGGEQFF. The CDR3 DNA is TGTGCCAGGGACCGGCGAGGAGGGGAGCAGTTCTTC.

Remarks on this clonotype: Possible read error: a much larger clone is one base away. This rearrangement joins TRBV13 to TRBJ1-3; D gene ambiguous. The CDR3 spans 15 residues. CDR1 and CDR2 (germline): PRHDT, FYEKMQ (reference sequence). The CDR3 protein is CASRRLLSSGDTIYF. CDR3 nucleotides: TGTGCCAGCAGGCGACTCCTAAGCTCTGGAGACACCATATATTTT.

This clonotype came up once. The chain employs TRBV7-9 and TRBJ2-1; 9 nucleotides match TRBD2. CDR3 size: 17 residues. The V gene's germline CDR1 is SEHNR and CDR2 FQNEAQ (reference sequence). Unmatched junction bases numbered 19, after V lost 4 bases and J lost 12 bases. The CDR3 region has the DNA TGTGCCAGCAGCTCCCAACTGGGGGGACTAGCCCGCCGGGGGCAGTTCTTC. Translating it yields CASSSQLGGLARRGQFF.

This clonotype was found many times. The rearrangement joins TRBV29-1 to TRBJ2-7, with D maybe TRBD1 (5 bases). The CDR3 consists of 14 residues. Germline CDR1 is SQVTM and CDR2 is ANQGSEA. V lost 8 bases and J 3 bases, leaving 20 bases between the germline ends. The CDR3 DNA reads TGCAGCACAAAGGGGAATAGTGAGGACTACGAGCAGTACTTC. Residues: CSTKGNSEDYEQYF.

The table lists this clonotype with many counts. V usage is TRBV6-1 and J usage is TRBJ2-1, with 7 bases fitting TRBD2. Trimming at V came to 6 bases and at J to 6 bases, leaving 11 bases not matched to a gene. Germline V gene data show CDR1 as MNHNS and CDR2 as SASEGT. CDR3 size: 15 residues. DNA for the CDR3: TGTGCCAGCAGCTCACGGGAGGCCCTGGGCAATGAGCAGTTCTTC. As protein: CASSSREALGNEQFF.

This clonotype was recorded a few times. One end of the junction is discordant with germline, which a read error may explain. The chain joins TRBV7-9 to TRBJ1-3; unclear D gene. CDR1 and CDR2 (germline): SEHNR, FQNEAQ (reference sequence). The CDR3 sequence is 16 residues long. CDR3 region: CANSTGGSMRGNTIYF. Here the CDR3 DNA reads TGTGCCAACAGCACGGGTGGCAGTATGCGTGGAAACACCATATATTTT.

This clonotype was recorded a few times. The chain joins TRBV27 to TRBJ2-7, with 8 bases identical to TRBD1. V lost 4 bases to trimming and J lost 7 bases; unmatched junction nucleotides: 6. CDR3 length: 13 residues. CDR1 is MNHEY, CDR2 SMNVEV, per germline (reference sequence). The CDR3 loop is CASSSTGQEEQYF. CDR3 nucleotides: TGTGCCAGCAGTTCGACGGGACAGGAGGAGCAGTACTTC.

This clonotype was counted between two and nine times. The chain combines TRBV6-1 with TRBJ1-5; 7 nucleotides agree with TRBD1. The junction had 5 bases not matched to a gene; V was cut back by 5 bases and J by 4 bases. This CDR3 has 14 residues. Germline V gene sequence: CDR1 MNHNS, CDR2 SASEGT. The CDR3 spells CASSRPGQNQPQHF. The CDR3 DNA reads as TGTGCCAGCAGTCGTCCGGGACAGAATCAGCCCCAGCATTTT.

This clonotype was counted once. The chain is built from TRBV27 and TRBJ2-1; D remains ambiguous. CDR3 length equals 13 residues. The V and J ends lost 4 bases and 3 bases respectively, with 7 bases between them. Germline lookup yields CDR1 MNHEY and CDR2 SMNVEV (reference sequence). The chain's CDR3 is CASSSEYYNEQFF. CDR3 bases: TGTGCCAGCAGTTCTGAGTACTACAATGAGCAGTTCTTC.

This clonotype was counted a few times. This chain connects TRBV3-1 to TRBJ1-3, with D possibly TRBD1 on 5 matching bases. The CDR3 loop spans 14 amino acids. The germline V and J ends were trimmed by 1 base and 2 bases, with 6 bases remaining between them. Per germline, CDR1 LGHDT and CDR2 YNNKEL (reference sequence). CDR3 region: CASSQGGAGNTIYF. The CDR3 nucleotides are TGTGCCAGCAGCCAAGGAGGGGCTGGAAACACCATATATTTT. The full variable domain, rest sourced from reference TRBV3-1 and TRBJ1-3, is DTAVSQTPKYLVTQMGNDKSIKCEQNLGHDTMYWYKQDSKKFLKIMFSYNNKELIINETVPNRFSPKSPDKAHLNLHINSLELGDSAVYFCASSQGGAGNTIYFGEGSWLTVV.

V usage is TRBV10-2 and J usage is TRBJ2-1; 8 positions match TRBD2. The CDR3 spans 14 residues. The ends lost 2 bases at V and 5 bases at J; junction bases unmatched: 2. Per germline, CDR1 WSHSY and CDR2 SAAADI. The CDR3 region is CASSEERGNNEQFF. CDR3 in DNA: TGCGCCAGCAGTGAGGAGCGGGGGAACAATGAGCAGTTCTTC.

Ten or more counts support this clonotype. The J gene is TRBJ2-7, the V gene TRBV11-3, with 7 bases identical to TRBD2. J was trimmed by 7 bases and V by 3 bases; bases with no gene match: 12. This CDR3 comprises 15 residues. Germline V gene data show CDR1 as SGHNT and CDR2 as YENEEA. Here the CDR3 reads CASSFIAGVLREQYF. CDR3 in DNA: TGTGCCAGCAGCTTTATTGCGGGGGTGCTCCGGGAGCAGTACTTC.

This clonotype was seen ten or more times. The chain couples TRBV2 to TRBJ2-5; 8 bases are shared with TRBD2. J lost 5 bases, V lost 8 bases, and 10 bases had no gene match. The CDR3 has 14 amino acids. In germline, CDR1 is SNHLY, CDR2 FYNNEI. The CDR3 is CASFKGLVGETQYF. For the CDR3, the DNA is TGTGCCAGCTTTAAGGGACTAGTCGGCGAGACCCAGTACTTC.

This clonotype has a count of ten or more. The chain is built from TRBV30 and TRBJ1-5; no reliable D call. The V gene lost 3 bases and the J gene lost 0 bases, with 12 bases spanning the gap. CDR1 is GTSNPN, CDR2 SVGIG, per germline (reference sequence). This CDR3 has 15 residues. The CDR3 bases are TGTGCCTGGAGCCGTACGGGAATTAGCAATCAGCCCCAGCATTTT. This translates into CAWSRTGISNQPQHF.

This rearrangement joins TRBV6-2 or TRBV6-3 to TRBJ1-4; tentative D call: TRBD1 (5 bases). Trimming took off 8 bases at V and 2 bases at J, with 12 bases between the two ends. Germline V CDR1 and CDR2: MNHEY, SVGEGT. This CDR3 region has 14 residues. The CDR3 region has the DNA TGTGCCAGCGGCCCCTGGGGCACTAATGAAAAACTGTTTTTT. Its protein product is CASGPWGTNEKLFF.